Sequencing of this TCR beta chain was carried out in a study of post-analysis software for immune sequencing data (dated by TCRdb to the mid-2010s). Regarding the complete study: Disease courses on record covered relapsing-remitting, secondary progressive and progressive-relapsing multiple sclerosis, though some patients had no subtype annotation. The multiple sclerosis patient repertoires were compared with roughly twelve previously published healthy control repertoires from donors aged about 6 to 26 years. A subset of samples was prepared in parallel using single-end sample barcoding, then pooled and co-amplified after Illumina adapter ligation.

To demonstrate the VDJtools post-analysis software, TCR beta repertoires were profiled from the peripheral blood of about a dozen young patients with multiple sclerosis. The patients with multiple sclerosis were children and adolescents between 6 and 15 years of age. Spanning cysteine to phenylalanine, the CDR3 consists of 15 amino acids. This entry keeps only the CDR3 DNA: 45 bases, framed from base 1. Broad study findings and their caveats: The multiple sclerosis patient group was slightly younger than the control group. Direct clustering with F measure showed strong co-clustering of samples prepared in the same batch, prompting a batch-effect correction. Significantly lower normalized Chao1 diversity was found in multiple sclerosis patients than in controls, suggesting substantial peripheral T-cell clonal expansion. Significantly higher frequencies in patients than in controls were found for roughly 5 TRBV segments, including TRBV5-6, TRBV5-1 and TRBV20-1.

Library preparation used PCR. TCRdb records Illumina HiSeq 2500 as the sequencer. To reduce PCR and sequencing biases, unique molecular identifiers were built into the TCR beta cDNA libraries. Per 1 to 10 million input T cells, some 500,000 cDNA molecules were obtained, such that each molecule approximated one T cell. The same protocol used for the earlier healthy control dataset was applied to prepare and sequence the patient libraries. Within a given batch, samples were prepared together, multiplexed and sequenced on the same HiSeq lane. On the study's bioinformatics: Raw barcoded reads were processed with MIGEC, discarding single-read molecular identifier groups before consensus assembly and CDR3 extraction. VDJtools was used for post-analysis of the clonotype tables, with diversity normalized by down-sampling every dataset to the smallest sample size. In repertoire overlap clustering, CDR3 amino acid sequences, but not nucleotide sequences, were matched to correct batch-related cross-sample contamination. Using fastp trimming at Q25 and MiXCR clonotype assembly, TCRdb reanalyzed the public sequencing data and kept in-frame beta chains. Every distinct CDR3 protein forms one entry, paired with its most common genes and DNA. In this record, the V and J calls reflect TCRdb's handling and not the investigators' own analysis. The sample data list under 900,000 distinct CDR3 sequences, and approximately 53% of these were observed just once. The ten largest clones add up to roughly 4.4% of the sample.

As concerns this clonotype: Its target antigen remains unknown. Base quality data are lacking; no much larger clone is found one base away.

This receptor chain uses TRBV12-3 or TRBV12-4 and TRBJ2-5; the D gene identity is not certain. Gene TRBJ2-7 matches the end of the DNA better, so the J call may be wrong. The sample was blood. This TCR was recovered from a girl aged 10 to 17 with multiple sclerosis. The DNA sequence is given as TGTGCCAGCAGTTTCTCAGGCAGAAGTTCACGCGAGCAGTACTTC. This gives the protein CASSFSGRSSREQYF.